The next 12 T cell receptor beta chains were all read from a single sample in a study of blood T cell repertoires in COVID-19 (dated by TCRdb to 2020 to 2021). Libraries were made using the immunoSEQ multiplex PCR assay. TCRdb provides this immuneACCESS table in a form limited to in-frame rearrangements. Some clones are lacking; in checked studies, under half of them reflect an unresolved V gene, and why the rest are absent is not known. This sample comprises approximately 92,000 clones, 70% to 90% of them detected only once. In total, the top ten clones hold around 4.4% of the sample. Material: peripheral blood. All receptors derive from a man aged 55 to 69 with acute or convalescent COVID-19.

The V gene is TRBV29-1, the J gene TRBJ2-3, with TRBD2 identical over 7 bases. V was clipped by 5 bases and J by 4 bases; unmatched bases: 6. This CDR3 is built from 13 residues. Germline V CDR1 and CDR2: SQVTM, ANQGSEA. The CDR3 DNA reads TGCAGCGTTCGCGGGAGAGTTGCAGATACGCAGTATTTT. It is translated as CSVRGRVADTQYF.

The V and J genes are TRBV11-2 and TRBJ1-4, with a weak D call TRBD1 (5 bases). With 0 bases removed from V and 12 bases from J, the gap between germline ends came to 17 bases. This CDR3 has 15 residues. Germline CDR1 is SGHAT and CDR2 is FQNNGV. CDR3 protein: CASSLDPGPIGELFF. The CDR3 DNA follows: TGTGCCAGCAGCTTAGATCCTGGGCCCATAGGGGAACTGTTTTTT.

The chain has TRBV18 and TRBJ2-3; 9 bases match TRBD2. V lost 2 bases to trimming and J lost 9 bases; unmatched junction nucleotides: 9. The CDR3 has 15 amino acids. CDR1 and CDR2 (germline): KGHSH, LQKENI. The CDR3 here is CASSPVSGGFLTQYF. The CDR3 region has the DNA TGTGCCAGCTCACCAGTTAGCGGGGGATTTTTGACGCAGTATTTT.

CDR3 DNA: TGTGCCAGCTCACCCGGGACAGGGGGAGGTCAGCCCCAGCATTTT. Amino acids: CASSPGTGGGQPQHF. The V and J genes are TRBV18 and TRBJ1-5; 11 bases agree with TRBD1. V trimming: 3 bases; J trimming: 6 bases; junction bases outside the gene matches: 4. The CDR3 sequence is 15 residues long. The germline V gene encodes CDR1 KGHSH and CDR2 LQKENI.

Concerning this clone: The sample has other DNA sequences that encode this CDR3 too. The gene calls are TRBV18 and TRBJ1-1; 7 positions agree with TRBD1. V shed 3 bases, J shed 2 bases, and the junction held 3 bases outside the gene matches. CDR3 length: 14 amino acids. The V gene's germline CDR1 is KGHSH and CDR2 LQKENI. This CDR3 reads CASSPPGGNTEAFF. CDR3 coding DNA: TGTGCCAGCTCACCCCCAGGGGGAAACACTGAAGCTTTCTTT.

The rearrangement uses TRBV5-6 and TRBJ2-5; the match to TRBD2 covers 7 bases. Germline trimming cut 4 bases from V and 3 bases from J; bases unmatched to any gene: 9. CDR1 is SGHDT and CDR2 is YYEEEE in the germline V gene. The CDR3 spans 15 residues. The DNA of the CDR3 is TGTGCCAGCAGCCTGGCTCGGCGGGAGAAAGAGACCCAGTACTTC. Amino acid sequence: CASSLARREKETQYF.

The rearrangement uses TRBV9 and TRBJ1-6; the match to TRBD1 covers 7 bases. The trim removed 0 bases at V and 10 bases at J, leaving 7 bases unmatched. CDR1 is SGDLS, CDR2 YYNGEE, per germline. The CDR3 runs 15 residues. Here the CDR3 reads CASSVGSGGNSPLHF. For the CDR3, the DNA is TGTGCCAGCAGCGTAGGGTCAGGGGGGAACTCACCCCTCCACTTT. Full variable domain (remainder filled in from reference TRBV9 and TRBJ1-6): DSGVTQTPKHLITATGQRVTLRCSPRSGDLSVYWYQQSLDQGLQFLIQYYNGEERAKGNILERFSAQQFPDLHSELNLSSLELGDSALYFCASSVGSGGNSPLHFGNGTRLTVT.

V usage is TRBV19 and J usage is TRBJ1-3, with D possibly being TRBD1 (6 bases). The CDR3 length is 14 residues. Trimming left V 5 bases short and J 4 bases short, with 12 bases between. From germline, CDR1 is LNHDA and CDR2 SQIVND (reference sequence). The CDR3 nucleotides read TGTGCCAGTAGTGTAACAGGGCTAGGAAACACCATATATTTT. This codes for CASSVTGLGNTIYF.

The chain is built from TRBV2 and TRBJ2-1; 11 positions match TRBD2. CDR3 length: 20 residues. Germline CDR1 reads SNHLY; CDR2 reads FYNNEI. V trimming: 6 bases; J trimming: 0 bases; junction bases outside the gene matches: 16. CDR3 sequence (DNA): TGTGCCAGCAGAATAGCTAGCGGGGGGCCTTTACGAAGCTCCTACAATGAGCAGTTCTTC. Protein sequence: CASRIASGGPLRSSYNEQFF.

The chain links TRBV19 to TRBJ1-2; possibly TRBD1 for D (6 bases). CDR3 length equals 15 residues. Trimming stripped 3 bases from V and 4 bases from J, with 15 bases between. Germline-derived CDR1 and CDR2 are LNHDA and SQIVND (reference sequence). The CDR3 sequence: CASSIGAGDPYGYTF. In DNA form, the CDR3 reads TGTGCCAGTAGTATCGGAGCAGGGGACCCCTATGGCTACACCTTC.

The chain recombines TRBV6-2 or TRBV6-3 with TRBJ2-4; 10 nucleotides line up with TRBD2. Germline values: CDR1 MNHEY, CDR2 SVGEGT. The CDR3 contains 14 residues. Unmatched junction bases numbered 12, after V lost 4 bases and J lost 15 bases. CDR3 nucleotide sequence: TGTGCCAGCAGTTCTGGGACTAGCGTCCTCTTTTTGTACTTC. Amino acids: CASSSGTSVLFLYF.

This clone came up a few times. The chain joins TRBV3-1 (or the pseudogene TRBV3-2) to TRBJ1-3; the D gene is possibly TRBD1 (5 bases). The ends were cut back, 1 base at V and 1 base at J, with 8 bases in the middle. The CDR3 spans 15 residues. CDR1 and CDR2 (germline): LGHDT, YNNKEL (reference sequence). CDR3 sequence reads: CASSQVRGSGNTIYF. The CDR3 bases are TGTGCCAGCAGCCAAGTAAGGGGTTCTGGAAACACCATATATTTT.